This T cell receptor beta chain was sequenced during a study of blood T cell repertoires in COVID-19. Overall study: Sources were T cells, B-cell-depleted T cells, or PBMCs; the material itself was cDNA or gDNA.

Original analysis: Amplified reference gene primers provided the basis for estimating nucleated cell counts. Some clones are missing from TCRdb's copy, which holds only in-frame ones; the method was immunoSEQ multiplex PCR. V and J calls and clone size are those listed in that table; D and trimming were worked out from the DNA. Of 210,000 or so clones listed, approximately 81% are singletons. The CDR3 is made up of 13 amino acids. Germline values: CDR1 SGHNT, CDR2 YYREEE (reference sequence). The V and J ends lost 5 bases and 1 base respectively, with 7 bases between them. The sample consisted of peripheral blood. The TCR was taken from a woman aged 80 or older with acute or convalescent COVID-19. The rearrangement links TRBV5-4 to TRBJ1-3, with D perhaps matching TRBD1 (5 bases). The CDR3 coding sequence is TGTGCCAGCAGATCAGGGTCTGGAAACACCATATATTTT. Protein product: CASRSGSGNTIYF.